These 6 T cell receptor beta chains were all obtained from the same sample, sequenced in a study of CD8 T cells in Susac syndrome. The RNA, roughly 0.45 to 1 ug, was put through reverse transcription using random hexamers. One entry per CDR3 protein, called by TCRdb with MiXCR from the immunoSEQ multiplex PCR reads. The table includes about 400,000 distinct CDR3 sequences, approximately 85% detected once. What was sequenced was CD8+ T cells from PBMCs. These receptors all stem from a human donor with multiple sclerosis.

The gene calls are TRBV7-2 and TRBJ2-1; possible D gene TRBD1, 6 bases. Germline CDR1 reads SGHTA; CDR2 reads FQGNSA. The V end lost 5 bases, the J end lost 1 base, and 15 bases lay between the germline ends. CDR3 length equals 16 residues. The CDR3 is CASSVHREKSYNEQFF. The CDR3 region has the DNA TGTGCCAGCAGCGTCCACAGGGAAAAGTCCTACAATGAGCAGTTCTTC.

The rearrangement uses TRBV28 and TRBJ2-1; 9 nucleotides align to TRBD1. Trimming cost V 10 bases and J 6 bases; bases outside gene matches: 7. Germline V gene data show CDR1 as MDHEN and CDR2 as SYDVKM. The CDR3 is 13 amino acids. CDR3 sequence reads: CAIGTGLINEQFF. In nucleotides, the CDR3 is TGTGCCATCGGGACAGGGCTAATCAATGAGCAGTTCTTC. The full variable domain, completed using reference TRBV28 and TRBJ2-1, is DVKVTQSSRYLVKRTGEKVFLECVQDMDHENMFWYRQDPGLGLRLIYFSYDVKMKEKGDIPEGYSVSREKKERFSLILESASTNQTSMYLCAIGTGLINEQFFGPGTRLTVL.

The chain carries TRBV6-6 and TRBJ1-1; maybe TRBD1 (5 bases). This CDR3 has 13 amino acids. The V and J ends lost 2 bases and 4 bases respectively, with 8 bases between them. Germline CDR1 reads MNHNY; CDR2 reads SVGAGI (reference sequence). CDR3 nucleotide sequence: TGTGCCAGCAGTTACGCTAGGGGCACTGAAGCTTTCTTT. Translating it yields CASSYARGTEAFF.

J is TRBJ2-5 and V is TRBV27; perhaps D is TRBD1 or TRBD2 (7 bases each). The CDR3 loop spans 15 amino acids. The V end was cut by 2 bases, the J end by 5 bases, with 15 bases between. Looked up from germline, CDR1 is MNHEY and CDR2 is SMNVEV (reference sequence). The chain's CDR3 is CASSLSGTALETQYF. The CDR3 coding sequence is TGTGCCAGCAGTTTAAGCGGGACAGCCCTCGAGACCCAGTACTTC.

The J gene is TRBJ2-7, the V gene TRBV7-8; D may be TRBD2 (5 bases). Trimming took 6 bases from V and 3 from J, leaving 9 bases between them. This CDR3 region has 12 residues. Germline CDR1 is SGHVS and CDR2 is FQNEAQ. The CDR3 loop is CASRDGIYEQYF. CDR3 DNA: TGTGCCAGCAGGGACGGGATCTACGAGCAGTACTTC.

The gene calls are TRBV9 and TRBJ1-1; 10 nucleotides align to TRBD1. V shed 4 bases and J 6 bases; nucleotides not matched to a gene: 12. CDR3 length equals 16 residues. From germline, CDR1 is SGDLS and CDR2 YYNGEE. As DNA, the CDR3 is TGTGCCAGCAGCCTAACCCCCGGGACAGGGGTCTCTGAAGCTTTCTTT. Translation: CASSLTPGTGVSEAFF. The full variable domain, in which reference TRBV9 and TRBJ1-1 provide the parts outside the CDR3, is DSGVTQTPKHLITATGQRVTLRCSPRSGDLSVYWYQQSLDQGLQFLIQYYNGEERAKGNILERFSAQQFPDLHSELNLSSLELGDSALYFCASSLTPGTGVSEAFFGQGTRLTVV.